Within the sample, the clone carrying this TCR beta chain is medium-sized. Some clones are missing from TCRdb's copy, which holds only in-frame ones; the method was immunoSEQ multiplex PCR. The sample yields more than 90,000 clones, approximately 83% seen once. The source of the sample is a study of OX40 agonist ivuxolimab in advanced cancers. The sequence came from an adult with an advanced solid tumor such as melanoma, head and neck, liver or kidney cancer. The sequencing used CD4+ or CD8+ T cells sorted from blood, collected in a trial of the OX40 agonist ivuxolimab.

This CDR3 is CASTYSSAGELFF. The CDR3 DNA reads TGTGCCAGCACGTACAGCTCGGCGGGGGAGCTGTTTTTT. V gene TRBV6-1 combines with J gene TRBJ2-2; D not certain. The germline V and J ends were trimmed by 7 bases and 8 bases, with 14 bases remaining between them. In germline, CDR1 is MNHNS, CDR2 SASEGT. This CDR3 contains 13 residues.